Below are 18 T cell receptor beta chains sequenced from a single sample in a study of molecular identifiers for immune sequencing clone quantification (dated by TCRdb to 2016 to 2018). The protocol used for the library was PCR. The sample was run on an Illumina HiSeq 4000. TCRdb applied fastp at Q25 and MiXCR to the public reads, then kept only in-frame beta chains. Merged by CDR3 protein, the rows form single entries marked with the most common genes and DNA. Counted in this sample were about 640,000 distinct CDR3 sequences; nearly 20% of them appeared once. 0.85% of the sample is taken by the ten largest. The sample comprised naive CD8+ T cells from blood, with Jurkat cell RNA spiked in. Interpreted using the paper, the cell subset or site label stands for: FACS-sorted CD8+CD4-CCR7+CD45RA+ naive T cells. These receptors originate from a human donor in good health. Some libraries in this study had Jurkat cell RNA spiked in.

The chain has TRBV9 and TRBJ2-3, with 8 bases aligning to TRBD1. The CDR3 extends over 15 amino acids. The germline CDR1 and CDR2 sequences are SGDLS and YYNGEE. The V gene end was trimmed by 7 bases and the J gene end by 0 bases; junction bases not matched to a gene: 7. The CDR3 here is CASGAGGSSTDTQYF. CDR3 sequence (DNA): TGTGCCAGCGGCGCAGGGGGCTCTAGCACAGATACGCAGTATTTT.

This clonotype was detected ten times or more. J is TRBJ2-7 and V is TRBV7-2; the D gene is possibly TRBD1 (5 bases). Germline loops: CDR1 SGHTA, CDR2 FQGNSA. Trimming took off 5 bases at V and 2 bases at J, with 13 bases between the two ends. The CDR3 loop spans 14 amino acids. CDR3 in DNA: TGTGCCAGCAGCCACGTGGGCAGGGCCTACGAGCAGTACTTC. Residues: CASSHVGRAYEQYF.

A few counts support this clonotype. V usage is TRBV20-1 and J usage is TRBJ2-7; 7 bases map to TRBD2. CDR1 and CDR2 (germline): DFQATT, SNEGSKA (reference sequence). The CDR3 runs to 14 residues. V shed 4 bases and J 3 bases; nucleotides not matched to a gene: 9. The CDR3 loop is CSATWERGDYEQYF. The CDR3 DNA is TGCAGTGCTACATGGGAGCGGGGTGACTACGAGCAGTACTTC.

Comments on this clonotype: A read error may be the cause here, since a much bigger clone is one base away. CDR3 residues: CVSSFQGLYNEQFF. In DNA, the CDR3 is TGTGTCAGCAGTTTCCAGGGTCTTTACAATGAGCAGTTCTTC. V usage is TRBV12-3 or TRBV12-4 and J usage is TRBJ2-1; D might be TRBD1 (5 bases). This CDR3 comprises 14 residues.

As regards this clonotype: A junction end diverges from the germline sequence, so it may reflect a read error. The rearrangement links TRBV6-2 or TRBV6-3 to TRBJ1-2, with D perhaps matching TRBD1 (6 bases). This CDR3 contains 14 residues. In germline, CDR1 is MNHEY, CDR2 SVGEGT. The CDR3 loop reads CASSYSMAGDGYAF. CDR3 bases: TGTGCCAGCAGTTACTCGATGGCAGGGGACGGCTACGCCTTC.

This sequence joins TRBV2 and TRBJ1-1, with D perhaps matching TRBD1 (5 bases). Germline V CDR1 and CDR2: SNHLY, FYNNEI. This CDR3 has 12 residues. Trimming left V 11 bases short and J 1 base short, with 11 bases between. This chain's CDR3 is CAVPTANTEAFF. Written as DNA, the CDR3 is TGTGCCGTACCGACAGCGAACACTGAAGCTTTCTTT.

Comment on this clonotype: This may come from a read error, since a much larger clone is one base off. The rearrangement links TRBV5-1 to TRBJ2-7; 10 positions agree with TRBD1. The CDR3 loop spans 16 amino acids. Germline V gene lookup returns CDR1 SGHRS and CDR2 YFSETQ. The chain's CDR3 is CASSPNPGQGTYGQYF. DNA of the CDR3: TGCGCCAGCAGTCCGAACCCGGGACAGGGGACCTACGGGCAGTACTTC.

The chain carries TRBV6-2 or TRBV6-3 and TRBJ2-3; 13 bases are shared with TRBD2. The CDR3 has 21 residues. After removal of 0 bases from V and 0 bases from J, the junction contained 12 bases not matched to a gene. Looked up from germline, CDR1 is MNHEY and CDR2 is SVGEGT. The CDR3 reads CASSYSRTTSGGAVSTDTQYF. The DNA for the CDR3 is TGTGCCAGCAGTTACTCCCGAACCACTAGCGGGGGGGCCGTCAGCACAGATACGCAGTATTTT.

This chain uses TRBV30 with TRBJ1-1, with a possible D match to TRBD1 (5 bases). There are 13 residues in the CDR3. Trimming stripped 2 bases from V and 8 bases from J, with 15 bases between. Germline V lookup: CDR1 GTSNPN, CDR2 SVGIG (reference sequence). CDR3 residues: CAWSSGEGEEAFF. CDR3 DNA: TGTGCCTGGAGTAGTGGGGAAGGGGAGGAAGCTTTCTTT.

This clonotype was observed many times. The V gene is TRBV28, the J gene TRBJ2-7; 10 nucleotides align to TRBD1. Germline trimming cut 5 bases from V and 5 bases from J; bases unmatched to any gene: 6. This CDR3 is built from 14 residues. Germline assignment: CDR1 MDHEN and CDR2 SYDVKM. Here the CDR3 DNA reads TGTGCCAGCAGTCCTTCGACAGGGGGCCACGAGCAGTACTTC. As protein: CASSPSTGGHEQYF.

The V gene is TRBV6-6, the J gene TRBJ1-4; D remains unclear. The germline CDR1 and CDR2 sequences are MNHNY and SVGAGI (reference sequence). The V and J ends lost 7 bases and 4 bases respectively, with 13 bases between them. The CDR3 is made up of 14 amino acids. The CDR3 reads CASTSGARNEKLFF. CDR3 nucleotides: TGTGCCAGCACCTCGGGAGCTCGTAATGAAAAACTGTTTTTT.

The chain links TRBV4-1 to TRBJ2-5; D is undetermined. Trimming shortened V by 0 bases and J by 0 bases, and 8 bases separated the two germline ends. CDR3 length: 15 amino acids. Germline CDR1 MGHRA, CDR2 YSYEKL. Here the CDR3 reads CASSQDPGDQETQYF. DNA of the CDR3: TGCGCCAGCAGCCAAGACCCCGGTGACCAAGAGACCCAGTACTTC.

About this clonotype: Given a much more abundant clone one base away, this may be a read error. The chain links TRBV6-2 or TRBV6-3 to TRBJ1-5, with unresolved D. The CDR3 is made up of 15 amino acids. In germline, CDR1 is MNHEY, CDR2 SVGEGT. CDR3 sequence: CVSSWTSISDQPQHF. The CDR3 coding sequence is TGTGTCAGCAGCTGGACGTCTATCAGTGATCAGCCCCAGCATTTT.

This clonotype occurred many times. One end of the junction varies from germline; a read error may be responsible. The J gene is TRBJ1-1, the V gene TRBV2, with D maybe TRBD1 (5 bases). The CDR3 has 13 residues. Germline V gene data show CDR1 as SNHLY and CDR2 as FYNNEI. The CDR3 protein is CASSASTVAEAFF. CDR3 bases: TGTGCCAGCAGTGCCTCGACAGTAGCTGAGGCTTTCTTT.

About this clonotype itself: This may stem from a read error, because a much larger clone lies one nucleotide away. This chain links TRBV5-6 with TRBJ2-7; 7 nucleotides align to TRBD1. The V and J ends lost 0 bases and 5 bases, in that order; junction bases with no gene match: 8. The CDR3 spans 15 residues. Germline assignment: CDR1 SGHDT and CDR2 YYEEEE. The CDR3 coding sequence is TGTGCCAGCAGCTTGGCCGCCAGGGGGTCCGACGAGCAGTACTTC. Encoded protein: CASSLAARGSDEQYF.

V gene TRBV11-2 combines with J gene TRBJ2-5; 8 bases fit TRBD2. V lost 4 bases, J lost 8 bases, and 6 bases stayed unmatched. This CDR3 region has 13 residues. Per the germline V gene, CDR1 is SGHAT and CDR2 is FQNNGV. In DNA form, the CDR3 reads TGTGCCAGCAGCTCCGGACTAGCCGGTACCCAGTACTTC. Translating it yields CASSSGLAGTQYF.

This clonotype was seen at least ten times. This chain connects TRBV28 to TRBJ2-5, with no clear D. Germline V CDR1 and CDR2: MDHEN, SYDVKM. Trimming took 3 bases from V and 5 from J, leaving 16 bases between them. The CDR3 is made up of 15 amino acids. Here the CDR3 DNA reads TGTGCCAGCAGTTTTGTTATGGCCTCCGGGGAGACCCAGTACTTC. Amino acid sequence: CASSFVMASGETQYF.

This clonotype was seen a handful of times. This chain joins TRBV11-2 and TRBJ2-5, with D maybe TRBD2 (5 bases). Germline V gene lookup returns CDR1 SGHAT and CDR2 FQNNGV. V dropped 2 bases and J dropped 5 bases, with 15 bases sitting between them. The CDR3 runs to 15 residues. CDR3 protein: CASSLSPGLAETQYF. The CDR3, as DNA: TGTGCCAGCAGCTTAAGTCCGGGATTGGCGGAGACCCAGTACTTC.